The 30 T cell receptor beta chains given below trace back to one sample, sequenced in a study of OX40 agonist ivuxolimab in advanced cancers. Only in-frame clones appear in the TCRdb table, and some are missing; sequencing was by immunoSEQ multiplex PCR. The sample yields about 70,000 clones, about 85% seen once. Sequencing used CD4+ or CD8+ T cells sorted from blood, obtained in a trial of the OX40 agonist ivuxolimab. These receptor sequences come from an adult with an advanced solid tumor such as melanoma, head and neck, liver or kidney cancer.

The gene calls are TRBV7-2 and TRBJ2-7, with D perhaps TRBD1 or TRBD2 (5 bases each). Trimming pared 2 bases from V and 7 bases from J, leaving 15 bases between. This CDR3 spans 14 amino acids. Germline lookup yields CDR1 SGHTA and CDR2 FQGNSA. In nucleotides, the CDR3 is TGTGCCAGCAGCTTATCGGGGCCCTCACGGGAGCAGTACTTC. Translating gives CASSLSGPSREQYF.

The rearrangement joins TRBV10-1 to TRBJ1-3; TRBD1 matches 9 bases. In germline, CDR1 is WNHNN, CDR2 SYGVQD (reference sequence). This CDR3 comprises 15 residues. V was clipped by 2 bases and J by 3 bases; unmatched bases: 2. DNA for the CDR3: TGCGCCAGCAGTGAGACAGGGGGCTGTGGAAACACCATATATTTT. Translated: CASSETGGCGNTIYF.

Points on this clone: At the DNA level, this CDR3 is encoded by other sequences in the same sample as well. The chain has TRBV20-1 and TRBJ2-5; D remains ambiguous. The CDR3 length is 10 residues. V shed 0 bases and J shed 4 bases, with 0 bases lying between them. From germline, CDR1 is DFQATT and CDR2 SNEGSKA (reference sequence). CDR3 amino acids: CSAREETQYF. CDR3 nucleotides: TGCAGTGCTAGAGAAGAGACCCAGTACTTC.

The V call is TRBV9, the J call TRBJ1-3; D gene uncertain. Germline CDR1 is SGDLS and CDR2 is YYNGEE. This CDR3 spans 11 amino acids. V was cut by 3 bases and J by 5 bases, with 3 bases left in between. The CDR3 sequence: CASSDRNTIYF. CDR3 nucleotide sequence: TGTGCCAGCAGCGATCGAAACACCATATATTTT.

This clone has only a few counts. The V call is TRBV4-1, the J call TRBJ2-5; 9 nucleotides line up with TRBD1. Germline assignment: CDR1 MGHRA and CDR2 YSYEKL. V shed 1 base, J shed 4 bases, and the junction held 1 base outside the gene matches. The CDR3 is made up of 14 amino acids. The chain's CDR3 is CASSQVGQGETQYF. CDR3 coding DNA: TGCGCCAGCAGCCAAGTGGGACAGGGAGAGACCCAGTACTTC.

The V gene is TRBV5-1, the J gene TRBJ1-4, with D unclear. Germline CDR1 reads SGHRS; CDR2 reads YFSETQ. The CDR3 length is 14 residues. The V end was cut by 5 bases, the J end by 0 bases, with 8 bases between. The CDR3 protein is CASRWTATNEKLFF. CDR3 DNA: TGCGCCAGCAGATGGACGGCAACTAATGAAAAACTGTTTTTT.

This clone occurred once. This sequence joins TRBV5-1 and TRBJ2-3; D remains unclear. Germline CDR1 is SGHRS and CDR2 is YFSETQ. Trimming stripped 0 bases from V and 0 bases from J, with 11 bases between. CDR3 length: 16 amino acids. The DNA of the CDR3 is TGCGCCAGCAGCTTGGGATTGGGTGACAGCACAGATACGCAGTATTTT. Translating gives CASSLGLGDSTDTQYF.

In nucleotides, the CDR3 is TGTGCCAGCAGCTTCCGGACAGGGGGGAACACCATATATTTT. It specifies CASSFRTGGNTIYF. J is TRBJ1-3 and V is TRBV7-2, with TRBD1 matching over 10 bases. Germline trimming cut 3 bases from V and 7 bases from J; bases unmatched to any gene: 3. CDR1 is SGHTA and CDR2 is FQGNSA in the germline V gene. This CDR3 is built from 14 residues.

CDR3 sequence (DNA): TGTGCCAGCTCACCCGTGGGGCTAAATCAGCCCCAGCATTTT. Its translation: CASSPVGLNQPQHF. V usage is TRBV18 and J usage is TRBJ1-5; TRBD1 is a possible D gene (5 bases). The germline CDR1 and CDR2 sequences are KGHSH and LQKENI. The V gene lost 3 bases and the J gene lost 4 bases, with 10 bases spanning the gap. This CDR3 contains 14 residues. The variable domain in full, with the rest retrieved from reference TRBV18 and TRBJ1-5, is NAGVMQNPRHLVRRRGQEARLRCSPMKGHSHVYWYRQLPEEGLKFMVYLQKENIIDESGMPKERFSAEFPKEGPSILRIQQVVRGDSAAYFCASSPVGLNQPQHFGDGTRLSIL.

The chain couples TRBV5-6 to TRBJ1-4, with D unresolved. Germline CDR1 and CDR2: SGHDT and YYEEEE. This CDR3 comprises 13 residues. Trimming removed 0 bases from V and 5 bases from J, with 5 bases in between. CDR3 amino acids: CASSLEANEKLFF. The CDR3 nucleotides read TGTGCCAGCAGCTTGGAGGCCAATGAAAAACTGTTTTTT.

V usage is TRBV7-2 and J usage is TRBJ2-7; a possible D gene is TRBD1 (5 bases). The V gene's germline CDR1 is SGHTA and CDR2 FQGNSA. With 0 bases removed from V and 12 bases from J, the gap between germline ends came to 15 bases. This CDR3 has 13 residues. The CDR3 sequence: CASSLAGRERPYF. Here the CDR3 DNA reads TGTGCCAGCAGCTTAGCTGGCAGGGAAAGGCCGTACTTC.

CDR3 protein: CASSLGTSSSYEQYF. DNA for the CDR3: TGTGCCAGCAGCTTAGGGACTAGCAGCTCCTACGAGCAGTACTTC. The chain joins TRBV7-2 to TRBJ2-7, with 8 nucleotides matching TRBD2. Per germline, CDR1 SGHTA and CDR2 FQGNSA. This CDR3 comprises 15 residues. V shed 1 base and J 0 bases; nucleotides not matched to a gene: 2.

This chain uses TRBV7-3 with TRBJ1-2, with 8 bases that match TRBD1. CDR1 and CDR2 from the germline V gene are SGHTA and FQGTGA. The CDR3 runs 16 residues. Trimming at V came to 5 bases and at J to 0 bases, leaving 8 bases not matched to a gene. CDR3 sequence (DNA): TGTGCCAGCAGCCCTGAACAGGGGGGAGCTAACTATGGCTACACCTTC. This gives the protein CASSPEQGGANYGYTF.

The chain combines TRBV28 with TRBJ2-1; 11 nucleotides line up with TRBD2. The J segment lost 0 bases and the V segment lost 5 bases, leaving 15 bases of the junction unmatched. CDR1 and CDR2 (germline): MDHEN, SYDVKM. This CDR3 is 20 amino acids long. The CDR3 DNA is TGTGCCAGCAGTCCTGCGATCGTGGGACTAGCGGAGCCCTCCTACAATGAGCAGTTCTTC. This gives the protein CASSPAIVGLAEPSYNEQFF.

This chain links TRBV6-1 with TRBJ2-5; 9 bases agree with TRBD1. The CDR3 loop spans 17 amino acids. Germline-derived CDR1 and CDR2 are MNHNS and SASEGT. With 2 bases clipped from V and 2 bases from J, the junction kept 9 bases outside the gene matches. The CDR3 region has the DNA TGTGCCAGCAGTGAAAACCTGGACAGGGGAATACAAGAGACCCAGTACTTC. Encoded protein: CASSENLDRGIQETQYF.

The CDR3, as DNA: TGTGCCAGCAGCTTAAGGGTAGACAGGTCTAACTATGGCTACACCTTC. It translates to CASSLRVDRSNYGYTF. The rearrangement uses TRBV7-2 and TRBJ1-2, with TRBD1 as a possible D gene (6 bases). V lost 2 bases to trimming and J lost 0 bases, with 13 bases between them. The CDR3 contains 16 residues. CDR1 and CDR2 from the germline V gene are SGHTA and FQGNSA. The variable domain in full, with the rest retrieved from reference TRBV7-2 and TRBJ1-2, is GAGVSQSPSNKVTEKGKDVELRCDPISGHTALYWYRQSLGQGLEFLIYFQGNSAPDKSGLPSDRFSAERTGGSVSTLTIQRTQQEDSAVYLCASSLRVDRSNYGYTFGSGTRLTVV.

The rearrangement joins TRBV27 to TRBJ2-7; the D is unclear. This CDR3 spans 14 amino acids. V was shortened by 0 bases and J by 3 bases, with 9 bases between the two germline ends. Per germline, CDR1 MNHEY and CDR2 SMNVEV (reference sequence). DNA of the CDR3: TGTGCCAGCAGTTTATCGGCTGGCGGCTACGAGCAGTACTTC. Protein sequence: CASSLSAGGYEQYF.

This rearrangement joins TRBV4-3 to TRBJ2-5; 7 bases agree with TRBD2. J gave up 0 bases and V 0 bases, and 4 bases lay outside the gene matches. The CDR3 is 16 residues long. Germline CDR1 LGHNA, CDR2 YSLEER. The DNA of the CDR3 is TGCGCCAGCAGCCAAGATGGCGGGGGATACCAAGAGACCCAGTACTTC. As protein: CASSQDGGGYQETQYF.

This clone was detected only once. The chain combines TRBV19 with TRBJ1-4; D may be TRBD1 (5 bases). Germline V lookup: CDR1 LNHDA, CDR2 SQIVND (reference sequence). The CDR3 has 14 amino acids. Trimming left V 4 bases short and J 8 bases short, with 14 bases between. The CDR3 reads CASSKGQGREKLFF. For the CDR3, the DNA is TGTGCCAGTAGTAAGGGGCAGGGACGAGAAAAACTGTTTTTT.

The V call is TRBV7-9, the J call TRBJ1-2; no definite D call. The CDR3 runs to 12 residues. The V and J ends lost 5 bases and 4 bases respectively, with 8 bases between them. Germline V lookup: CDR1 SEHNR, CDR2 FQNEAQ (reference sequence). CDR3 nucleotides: TGTGCCAGCAGCCGGGGAATCTATGGCTACACCTTC. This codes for CASSRGIYGYTF.

CDR3 in amino acids: CAISESQGARSGYTF. CDR3 bases: TGTGCCATCAGTGAGTCGCAGGGGGCGAGAAGTGGCTACACCTTC. The chain combines TRBV10-3 with TRBJ1-2, with 8 nucleotides matching TRBD1. The V and J ends lost 0 bases and 7 bases, in that order; junction bases with no gene match: 7. CDR1 is ENHRY and CDR2 is SYGVKD in the germline V gene. The CDR3 covers 15 residues.

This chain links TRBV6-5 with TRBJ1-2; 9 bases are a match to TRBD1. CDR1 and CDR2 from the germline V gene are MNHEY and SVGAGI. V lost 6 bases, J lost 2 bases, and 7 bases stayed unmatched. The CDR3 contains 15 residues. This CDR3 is CASSLRGQGNYGYTF. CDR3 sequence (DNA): TGTGCCAGCAGCTTGAGGGGACAGGGAAACTATGGCTACACCTTC.

In DNA form, the CDR3 reads TGTGCCAGAATTTGTAGACAAAGTCGGGCCAACGTCCTGACTTTC. Translated, it gives CARICRQSRANVLTF. The chain employs TRBV7-5 and TRBJ2-6; the table's D call of TRBD1 was not tested on the DNA. TRBV7-5 is termed a pseudogene. The CDR3 has 15 amino acids.

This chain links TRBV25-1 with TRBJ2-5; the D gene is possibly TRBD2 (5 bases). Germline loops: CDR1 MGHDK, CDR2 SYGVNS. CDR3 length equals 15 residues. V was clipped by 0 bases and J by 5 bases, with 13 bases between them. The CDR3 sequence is CASSEYGLAQETQYF. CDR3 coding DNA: TGTGCCAGCAGTGAATATGGTCTAGCCCAGGAGACCCAGTACTTC.

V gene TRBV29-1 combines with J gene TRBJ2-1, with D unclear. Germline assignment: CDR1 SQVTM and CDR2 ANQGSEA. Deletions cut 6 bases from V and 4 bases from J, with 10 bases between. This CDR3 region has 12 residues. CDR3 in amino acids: CSVWIGYNEQFF. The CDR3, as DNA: TGCAGCGTCTGGATAGGGTACAATGAGCAGTTCTTC.

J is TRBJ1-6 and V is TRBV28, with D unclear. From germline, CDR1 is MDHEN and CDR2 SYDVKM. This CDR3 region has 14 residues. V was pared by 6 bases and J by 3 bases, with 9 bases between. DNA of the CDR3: TGTGCCAGCAGGGCCGATCACTATAATTCACCCCTCCACTTT. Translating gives CASRADHYNSPLHF. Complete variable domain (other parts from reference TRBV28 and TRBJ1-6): DVKVTQSSRYLVKRTGEKVFLECVQDMDHENMFWYRQDPGLGLRLIYFSYDVKMKEKGDIPEGYSVSREKKERFSLILESASTNQTSMYLCASRADHYNSPLHFGNGTRLTVT.

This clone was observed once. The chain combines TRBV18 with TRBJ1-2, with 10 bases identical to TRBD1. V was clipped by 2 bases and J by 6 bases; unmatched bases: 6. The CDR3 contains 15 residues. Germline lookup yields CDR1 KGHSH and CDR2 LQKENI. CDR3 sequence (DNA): TGTGCCAGCTCACCAGGGACAGGGGTTTACGATGGCTACACCTTC. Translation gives CASSPGTGVYDGYTF.

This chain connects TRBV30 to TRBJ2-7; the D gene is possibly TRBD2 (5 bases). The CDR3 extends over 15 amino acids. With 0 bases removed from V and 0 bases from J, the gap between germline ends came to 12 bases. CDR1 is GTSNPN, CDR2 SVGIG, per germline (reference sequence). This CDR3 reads CAWSVREGFSYEQYF. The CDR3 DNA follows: TGTGCCTGGAGTGTACGGGAAGGATTCTCCTACGAGCAGTACTTC.

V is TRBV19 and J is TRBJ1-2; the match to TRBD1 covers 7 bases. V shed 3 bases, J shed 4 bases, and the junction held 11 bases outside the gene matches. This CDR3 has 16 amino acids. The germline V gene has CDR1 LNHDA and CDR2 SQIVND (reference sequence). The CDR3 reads CASSIVGAGGRYGYTF. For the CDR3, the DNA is TGTGCCAGTAGTATCGTTGGGGCAGGGGGACGCTATGGCTACACCTTC.

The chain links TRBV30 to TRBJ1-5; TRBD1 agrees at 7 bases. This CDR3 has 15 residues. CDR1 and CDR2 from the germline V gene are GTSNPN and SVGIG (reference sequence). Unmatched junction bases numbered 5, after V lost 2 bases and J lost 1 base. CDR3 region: CAWSSGGMSNQPQHF. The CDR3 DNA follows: TGTGCCTGGAGTTCAGGGGGGATGAGCAATCAGCCCCAGCATTTT.